The 13 T cell receptor beta chains given below trace back to one sample, sequenced in a study of blood T cell repertoires in COVID-19. Sequencing was performed with immunoSEQ multiplex PCR; in TCRdb, only in-frame clones are kept and a portion is missing. The sample holds about 260,000 clones, 85% to 90% seen once. The sequenced material came from PBMCs or T cells enriched from blood (not recorded which). The receptor source for this set is a woman in her twenties or thirties with acute COVID-19.

The chain employs TRBV14 and TRBJ1-1; TRBD1 might be the D (5 bases). CDR1 and CDR2 (germline): SGHDN, FVKESK. The CDR3 consists of 13 residues. V lost 3 bases and J 6 bases, leaving 11 bases between the germline ends. The DNA of the CDR3 is TGTGCCAGCAGCCATGGGGGGGTCGCTGAAGCTTTCTTT. Its protein product is CASSHGGVAEAFF. The whole variable domain, filled in from reference TRBV14 and TRBJ1-1, reads EAGVTQFPSHSVIEKGQTVTLRCDPISGHDNLYWYRRVMGKEIKFLLHFVKESKQDESGMPNNRFLAERTGGTYSTLKVQPAELEDSGVYFCASSHGGVAEAFFGQGTRLTVV.

CDR3 bases: TGTGCCACCGAAGTCGGGAGGGGGAACACCGGGGAGCTGTTTTTT. Amino acid sequence: CATEVGRGNTGELFF. This sequence joins TRBV24-1 and TRBJ2-2, with 8 nucleotides matching TRBD2. V lost 9 bases and J lost 1; bases outside the gene matches: 6. The CDR3 totals 15 residues. Germline CDR1 reads KGHDR; CDR2 reads SFDVKD.

The rearrangement links TRBV10-3 to TRBJ2-7; perhaps TRBD2 as D (6 bases). V was trimmed by 4 bases and J by 0 bases, leaving 13 bases between them. The CDR3 runs to 15 residues. The germline V gene encodes CDR1 ENHRY and CDR2 SYGVKD. The CDR3 DNA sequence: TGTGCCATCAGTGTCAGCGGGCATAACTCCTACGAGCAGTACTTC. It is translated as CAISVSGHNSYEQYF.

This chain joins TRBV12-3 or TRBV12-4 and TRBJ2-5, with D possibly TRBD2 on 6 matching bases. Trimming removed 7 bases at V and 4 bases at J, with 13 bases between. This CDR3 comprises 13 residues. The CDR3 reads CASTGEAGETQYF. The CDR3 bases are TGTGCCAGCACGGGGGAGGCGGGAGAGACCCAGTACTTC.

The V and J genes are TRBV15 and TRBJ2-7; TRBD2 matches 13 bases. This CDR3 has 13 residues. Germline-derived CDR1 and CDR2 are LNHNV and YYDKDF (reference sequence). The trim removed 8 bases at V and 5 bases at J, leaving 3 bases unmatched. The CDR3 nucleotides read TGTGCCACCCGACTAGCGGGAGGCAACGAGCAGTACTTC. This codes for CATRLAGGNEQYF.

This clone was picked up one time. This chain connects TRBV24-1 to TRBJ2-3; D is possibly TRBD1 (6 bases). V was shortened by 3 bases and J by 2 bases, with 11 bases between the two germline ends. Germline CDR1 is KGHDR and CDR2 is SFDVKD. The CDR3 sequence is 15 residues long. The CDR3 DNA follows: TGTGCCACCAGTGATGGTGGGGGCCCCACAGATACGCAGTATTTT. Its protein is CATSDGGGPTDTQYF.

The chain employs TRBV29-1 and TRBJ2-7; 9 bases match TRBD1. This CDR3 has 16 residues. The ends lost 1 base at V and 4 bases at J; junction bases unmatched: 11. The germline V gene encodes CDR1 SQVTM and CDR2 ANQGSEA. CDR3 coding DNA: TGCAGCGTTGAAGCTCACCGGGACAGGGAAGGGTACGAGCAGTACTTC. Translation gives CSVEAHRDREGYEQYF.

The chain couples TRBV19 to TRBJ1-2, with TRBD1 matching 7 bases. The J segment lost 5 bases and the V segment lost 0 bases, leaving 9 bases of the junction unmatched. From germline, CDR1 is LNHDA and CDR2 SQIVND (reference sequence). CDR3 size: 16 residues. The CDR3: CASSIEGYRGTYGYTF. CDR3 nucleotide sequence: TGTGCCAGTAGTATAGAGGGATACAGGGGAACTTATGGCTACACCTTC.

The J gene is TRBJ2-7, the V gene TRBV6-1; TRBD2 is a possible D gene (6 bases). Germline V gives CDR1 MNHNS, CDR2 SASEGT. The CDR3 sequence is 15 residues long. V lost 1 base and J 2 bases, leaving 12 bases between the germline ends. The CDR3 protein is CASSEVSGAPYEQYF. The CDR3 DNA is TGTGCCAGCAGTGAAGTTAGCGGAGCGCCCTACGAGCAGTACTTC.

The V and J genes are TRBV19 and TRBJ1-1; D is possibly TRBD1 (6 bases). CDR1 LNHDA and CDR2 SQIVND come from the germline V gene (reference sequence). V lost 11 bases and J 4 bases, leaving 17 bases between the germline ends. The CDR3 is 13 residues long. The CDR3 coding sequence is TGTGCCGGGAGGGGGAGCGACGCCACTGAAGCTTTCTTT. Amino acid sequence: CAGRGSDATEAFF.

The V gene is TRBV5-4, the J gene TRBJ2-1; 8 bases are a match to TRBD1. The CDR3 spans 16 residues. Per the germline V gene, CDR1 is SGHNT and CDR2 is YYREEE (reference sequence). V lost 4 bases, J lost 6 bases, and 12 bases stayed unmatched. Written as DNA, the CDR3 is TGTGCCAGCAGCATACCCGGGACAGGCTACGGCAATGAGCAGTTCTTC. Translating gives CASSIPGTGYGNEQFF.

The chain links TRBV18 to TRBJ1-6; 11 bases align to TRBD1. There are 16 residues in the CDR3. V shed 3 bases and J 6 bases; nucleotides not matched to a gene: 4. CDR1 is KGHSH and CDR2 is LQKENI in the germline V gene. The CDR3 protein is CASSPGTGGVNSPLHF. CDR3 nucleotides: TGTGCCAGCTCACCCGGGACAGGGGGTGTTAATTCACCCCTCCACTTT. Looking up the rest from reference TRBV18 and TRBJ1-6 gives the full variable domain: NAGVMQNPRHLVRRRGQEARLRCSPMKGHSHVYWYRQLPEEGLKFMVYLQKENIIDESGMPKERFSAEFPKEGPSILRIQQVVRGDSAAYFCASSPGTGGVNSPLHFGNGTRLTVT.

This chain uses TRBV5-1 with TRBJ2-1; D is perhaps TRBD2 (6 bases). V lost 4 bases, J lost 7 bases, and 18 bases lay in between. Germline V gene sequence: CDR1 SGHRS, CDR2 YFSETQ. The CDR3 has 15 amino acids. The CDR3 loop is CASSPGLGGVNEQFF. CDR3 in DNA: TGCGCCAGCAGCCCGGGATTGGGGGGAGTAAATGAGCAGTTCTTC.